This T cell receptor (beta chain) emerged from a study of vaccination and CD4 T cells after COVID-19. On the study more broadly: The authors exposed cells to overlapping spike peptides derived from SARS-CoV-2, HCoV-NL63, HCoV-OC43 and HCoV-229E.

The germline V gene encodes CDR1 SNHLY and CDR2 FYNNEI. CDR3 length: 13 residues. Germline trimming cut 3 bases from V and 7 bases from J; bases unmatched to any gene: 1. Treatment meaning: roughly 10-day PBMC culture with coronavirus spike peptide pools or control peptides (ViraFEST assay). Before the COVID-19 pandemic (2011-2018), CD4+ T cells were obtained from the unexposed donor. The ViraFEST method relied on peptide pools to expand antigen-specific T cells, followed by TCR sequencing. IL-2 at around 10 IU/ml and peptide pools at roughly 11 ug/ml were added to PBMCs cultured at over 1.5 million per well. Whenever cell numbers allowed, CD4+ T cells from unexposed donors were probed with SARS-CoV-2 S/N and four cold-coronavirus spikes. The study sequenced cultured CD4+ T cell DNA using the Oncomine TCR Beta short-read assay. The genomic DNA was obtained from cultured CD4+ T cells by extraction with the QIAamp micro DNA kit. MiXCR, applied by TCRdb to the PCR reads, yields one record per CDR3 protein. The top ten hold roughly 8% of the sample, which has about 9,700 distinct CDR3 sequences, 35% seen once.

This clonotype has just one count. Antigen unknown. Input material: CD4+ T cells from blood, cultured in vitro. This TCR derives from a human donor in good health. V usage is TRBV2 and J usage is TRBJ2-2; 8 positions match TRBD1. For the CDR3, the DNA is TGTGCCAGCAGTGACAGGGGGCGCGGGGAGCTGTTTTTT. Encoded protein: CASSDRGRGELFF.